This TCR beta chain was observed in a study of regulatory T cells in long-lasting Graves disease. In the study overall: Graves' patients with a new diagnosis had received antithyroid drugs under 3 months.

The CDR3 spans 14 residues. The germline V and J ends were trimmed by 5 bases and 3 bases, with 15 bases remaining between them. Germline V CDR1 and CDR2: SGHRS, YFSETQ. With iRepertoire HTBI primers and Arm-PCR of CDR3 regions, TCR beta libraries were built. TCRdb used MiXCR to reprocess the multiplex PCR reads, holding one entry per CDR3 protein. Altogether about 400,000 distinct CDR3 sequences are present, around 15% being singletons, with the ten largest covering 20%. Time point given: newly diagnosed GD, antithyroid drugs for less than 3 months. With RNA extracted from PBMCs as input, the TCR library was made. Each patient gave around 8.1 milliliters of EDTA-anticoagulated peripheral blood. The data also belong to a second study, concerning T cells in Graves' hyperthyroidism and ophthalmopathy.

The J gene is TRBJ2-7, the V gene TRBV5-1; D possibly corresponds to TRBD1 (7 bases). The sequencing here drew on peripheral blood mononuclear cells (PBMCs), taken at new diagnosis, from a patient treated with antithyroid drugs. The receptor comes from a woman between 18 and 30 years old with Graves disease. The CDR3, as DNA: TGCGCCAGCAGTGGCGGGACAGTTAACTACGAGCAGTACTTC. Its translation is CASSGGTVNYEQYF.